This note documents a single T cell receptor beta chain sequence. No antigen is known for it. The assay was immunoSEQ multiplex PCR, and TCRdb's table has in-frame clones only and misses some. The sample has around 62,000 clones; roughly 80% are singletons. CDR3 length: 18 amino acids. V shed 1 base and J 3 bases; nucleotides not matched to a gene: 8. Germline-derived CDR1 and CDR2 are MNHNS and SASEGT. Blood sampling was done at baseline, cycle 4 day 1, and cycle 7 day 1. The sample is drawn from a study of OX40 agonist ivuxolimab in advanced cancers. Study information: Partial responses, seen in three patients, involved one hepatocellular carcinoma and two cutaneous melanomas. Study-level results: The study found that CD8+ T cells averaged more expanded clones than CD4+.

The V gene is TRBV6-1, the J gene TRBJ1-5; 11 bases agree with TRBD1. Sequenced here: CD4+ or CD8+ T cells sorted from blood, sampled in a trial of the OX40 agonist ivuxolimab. The clonotype originates from an adult with an advanced solid tumor such as melanoma, head and neck, liver or kidney cancer. Here the CDR3 DNA reads TGTGCCAGCAGTGAAGATCGGGGGACAGGGGGATTCAATCAGCCCCAGCATTTT. Protein sequence: CASSEDRGTGGFNQPQHF.